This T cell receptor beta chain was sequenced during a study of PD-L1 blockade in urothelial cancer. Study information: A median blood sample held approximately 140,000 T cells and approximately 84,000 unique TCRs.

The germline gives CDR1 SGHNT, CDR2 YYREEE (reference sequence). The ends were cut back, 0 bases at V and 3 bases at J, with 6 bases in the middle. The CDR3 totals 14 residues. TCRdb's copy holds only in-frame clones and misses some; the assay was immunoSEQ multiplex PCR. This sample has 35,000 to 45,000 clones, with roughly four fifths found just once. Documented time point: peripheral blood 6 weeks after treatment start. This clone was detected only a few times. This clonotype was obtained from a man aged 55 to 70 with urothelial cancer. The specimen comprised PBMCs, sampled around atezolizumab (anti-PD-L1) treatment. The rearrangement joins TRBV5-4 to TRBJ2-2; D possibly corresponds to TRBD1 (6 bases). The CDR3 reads CASSLDRDTGELFF. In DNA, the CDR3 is TGTGCCAGCAGCTTGGACAGGGACACCGGGGAGCTGTTTTTT.